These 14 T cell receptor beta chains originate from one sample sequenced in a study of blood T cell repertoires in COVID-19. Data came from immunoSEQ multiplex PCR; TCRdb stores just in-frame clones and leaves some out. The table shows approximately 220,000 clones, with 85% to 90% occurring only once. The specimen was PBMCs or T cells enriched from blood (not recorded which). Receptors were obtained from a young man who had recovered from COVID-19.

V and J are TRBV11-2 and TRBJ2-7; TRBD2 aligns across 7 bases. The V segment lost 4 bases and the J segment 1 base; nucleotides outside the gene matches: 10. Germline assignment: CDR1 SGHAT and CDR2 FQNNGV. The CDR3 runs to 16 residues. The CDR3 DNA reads TGTGCCAGCAGCTCCTCAGCAGCGGGAACTTCCTACGAGCAGTACTTC. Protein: CASSSSAAGTSYEQYF.

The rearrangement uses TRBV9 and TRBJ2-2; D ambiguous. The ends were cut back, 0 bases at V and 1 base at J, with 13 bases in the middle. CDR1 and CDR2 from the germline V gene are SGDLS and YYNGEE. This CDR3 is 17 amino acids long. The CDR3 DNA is TGTGCCAGCAGCGTAGAAGCGTGGGTGGTGAACACCGGGGAGCTGTTTTTT. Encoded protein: CASSVEAWVVNTGELFF.

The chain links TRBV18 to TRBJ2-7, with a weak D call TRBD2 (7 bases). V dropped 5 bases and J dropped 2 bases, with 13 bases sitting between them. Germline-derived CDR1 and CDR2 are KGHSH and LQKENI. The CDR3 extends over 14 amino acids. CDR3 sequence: CASSEMGGPYEQYF. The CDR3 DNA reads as TGTGCCAGCTCAGAGATGGGGGGGCCCTACGAGCAGTACTTC.

CDR3 nucleotides: TGTGCCAGCAGTTTCCCCCCGCGAAGACAGGGGAGTTCGTACGAGCAGTACTTC. Protein: CASSFPPRRQGSSYEQYF. The J gene is TRBJ2-7, the V gene TRBV28, with 8 bases identical to TRBD1. CDR1 and CDR2 (germline): MDHEN, SYDVKM. This CDR3 contains 18 residues. After removal of 3 bases from V and 4 bases from J, the junction contained 17 bases not matched to a gene.

CDR3 in DNA: TGTGCCAGCAGTTTCAATCCCCAGGGTCTGAACACCGGGGAGCTGTTTTTT. It encodes CASSFNPQGLNTGELFF. The rearrangement joins TRBV28 to TRBJ2-2; TRBD1 is a possible D gene (5 bases). This CDR3 has 17 residues. Germline CDR1 and CDR2: MDHEN and SYDVKM. The V end was cut by 3 bases, the J end by 1 base, with 15 bases between.

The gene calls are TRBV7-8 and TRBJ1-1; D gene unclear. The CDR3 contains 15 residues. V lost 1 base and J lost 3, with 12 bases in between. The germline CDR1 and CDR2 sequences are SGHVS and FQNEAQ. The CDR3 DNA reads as TGTGCCAGCAGCTTAGGGCAGGTCTGGGACACTGAAGCTTTCTTT. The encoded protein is CASSLGQVWDTEAFF. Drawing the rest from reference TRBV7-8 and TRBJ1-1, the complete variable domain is GAGVSQSPRYKVAKRGQDVALRCDPISGHVSLFWYQQALGQGPEFLTYFQNEAQLDKSGLPSDRFFAERPEGSVSTLKIQRTQQEDSAVYLCASSLGQVWDTEAFFGQGTRLTVV.

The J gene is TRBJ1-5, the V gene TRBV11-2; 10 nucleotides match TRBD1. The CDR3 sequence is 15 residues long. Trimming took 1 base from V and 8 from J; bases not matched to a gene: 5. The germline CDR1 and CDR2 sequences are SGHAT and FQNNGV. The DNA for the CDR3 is TGTGCCAGCAGCTTAGGGACAGGGGGAATTGAGCCCCAGCATTTT. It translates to CASSLGTGGIEPQHF. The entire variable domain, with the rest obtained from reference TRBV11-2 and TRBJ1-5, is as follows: EAGVAQSPRYKIIEKRQSVAFWCNPISGHATLYWYQQILGQGPKLLIQFQNNGVVDDSQLPKDRFSAERLKGVDSTLKIQPAKLEDSAVYLCASSLGTGGIEPQHFGDGTRLSIL.

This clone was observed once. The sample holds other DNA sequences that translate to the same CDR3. This CDR3 reads CAWTSDTQYF. CDR3 nucleotides: TGTGCCTGGACTTCCGATACGCAGTATTTT. The chain is built from TRBV30 and TRBJ2-3; D is unresolved. The germline gives CDR1 GTSNPN, CDR2 SVGIG (reference sequence). The CDR3 runs 10 residues. V was trimmed by 4 bases and J by 6 bases, leaving 5 bases between them. The variable domain in full, with the rest retrieved from reference TRBV30 and TRBJ2-3, is SQTIHQWPATLVQPVGSPLSLECTVEGTSNPNLYWYRQAAGRGLQLLFYSVGIGQISSEVPQNLSASRPQDRQFILSSKKLLLSDSGFYLCAWTSDTQYFGPGTRLTVL.

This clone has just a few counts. The CDR3: CASSSRDSLREQYF. For the CDR3, the DNA is TGTGCCAGCAGCTCGAGGGACTCCCTCCGGGAGCAGTACTTC. J is TRBJ2-7 and V is TRBV7-2; a possible D gene is TRBD2 (6 bases). The germline CDR1 and CDR2 sequences are SGHTA and FQGNSA. The CDR3 sequence is 14 residues long. Trimming left V 4 bases short and J 7 bases short, with 17 bases between.

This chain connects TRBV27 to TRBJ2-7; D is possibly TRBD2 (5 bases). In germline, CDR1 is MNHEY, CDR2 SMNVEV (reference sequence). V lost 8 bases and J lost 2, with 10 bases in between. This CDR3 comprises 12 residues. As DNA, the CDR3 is TGTGCCAGCCGCGGGTCCCCCTACGAGCAGTACTTC. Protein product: CASRGSPYEQYF.

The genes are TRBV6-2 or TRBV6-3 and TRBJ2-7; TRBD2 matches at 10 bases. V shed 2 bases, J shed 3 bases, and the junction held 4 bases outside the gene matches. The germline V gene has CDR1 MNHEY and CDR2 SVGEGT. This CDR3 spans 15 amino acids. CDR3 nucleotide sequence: TGTGCCAGCAGTTACCTTAGCGGGGGGAGCTACGAGCAGTACTTC. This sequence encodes CASSYLSGGSYEQYF.

CDR3: CASSLAVGVPLHF. The CDR3 DNA follows: TGTGCCAGCAGCTTAGCGGTAGGGGTCCCCCTCCACTTT. V gene TRBV7-2 combines with J gene TRBJ1-6; D perhaps matches TRBD1 (5 bases). V gave up 0 bases and J gave up 13 bases, with 10 bases separating them. This CDR3 comprises 13 residues. CDR1 and CDR2 from the germline V gene are SGHTA and FQGNSA.

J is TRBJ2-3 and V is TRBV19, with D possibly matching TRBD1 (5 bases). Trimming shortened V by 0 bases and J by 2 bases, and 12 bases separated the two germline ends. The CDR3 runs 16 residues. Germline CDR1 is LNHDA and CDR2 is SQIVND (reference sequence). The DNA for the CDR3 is TGTGCCAGTAGTATAGATCTGGACATTTACACAGATACGCAGTATTTT. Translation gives CASSIDLDIYTDTQYF.

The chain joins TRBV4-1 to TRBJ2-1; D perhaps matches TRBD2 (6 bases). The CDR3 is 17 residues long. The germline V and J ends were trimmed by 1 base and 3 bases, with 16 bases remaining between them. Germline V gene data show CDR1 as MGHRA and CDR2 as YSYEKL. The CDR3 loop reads CASSQGRGGAVYNEQFF. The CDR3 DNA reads TGCGCCAGCAGCCAAGGGAGAGGAGGGGCCGTCTACAATGAGCAGTTCTTC.